These 8 T cell receptor beta chains came from one sample sequenced in a study of blood T cell repertoires in COVID-19. Measured with immunoSEQ multiplex PCR; TCRdb has only the in-frame clones, and not every one. The sample has some 320,000 clones, more than 75% seen once. Sequences were obtained from PBMCs or T cells enriched from blood (not recorded which). All receptors derive from a woman between 25 and 40 years old who had recovered from COVID-19.

V is TRBV7-2 and J is TRBJ1-5; D remains ambiguous. The V and J ends lost 5 bases and 0 bases respectively, with 8 bases between them. CDR3 length: 14 amino acids. CDR1 is SGHTA, CDR2 FQGNSA, per germline. CDR3 loop: CASSRTYSNQPQHF. DNA of the CDR3: TGTGCCAGCAGCAGAACTTATAGCAATCAGCCCCAGCATTTT.

This rearrangement joins TRBV6-5 to TRBJ1-2; perhaps TRBD1 as D (5 bases). The V gene's germline CDR1 is MNHEY and CDR2 SVGAGI. V was pared by 0 bases and J by 8 bases, with 16 bases between. The CDR3 is 15 amino acids. CDR3 DNA: TGTGCCAGCAGTTACTCGCGCGACAGCGTCATAGGCTACACCTTC. It codes for CASSYSRDSVIGYTF.

V gene TRBV4-1 combines with J gene TRBJ2-2, with 7 bases matching TRBD2. The germline CDR1 and CDR2 sequences are MGHRA and YSYEKL. This CDR3 has 17 residues. Trimming cost V 2 bases and J 4 bases; bases outside gene matches: 10. CDR3 bases: TGCGCCAGCAGCCAACCTATCCTCGGGGGGTCCACCGGGGAGCTGTTTTTT. Translation gives CASSQPILGGSTGELFF.

V gene TRBV3-1 (or the pseudogene TRBV3-2) combines with J gene TRBJ2-5; tentative D call: TRBD2 (6 bases). V lost 2 bases and J 5 bases, leaving 21 bases between the germline ends. The CDR3 is made up of 17 amino acids. The germline gives CDR1 LGHDT, CDR2 YNNKEL (reference sequence). The CDR3: CASSQIRSLAGRETQYF. The CDR3 region has the DNA TGTGCCAGCAGCCAAATCAGGTCACTGGCAGGGAGGGAGACCCAGTACTTC.

The V gene is TRBV5-4, the J gene TRBJ1-2; 7 bases map to TRBD1. V lost 7 bases to trimming and J lost 4 bases; unmatched junction nucleotides: 13. This CDR3 contains 15 residues. Looked up from germline, CDR1 is SGHNT and CDR2 is YYREEE (reference sequence). The CDR3 DNA reads as TGTGCCAGCTTACTCCAGGGGGGCGGCGGCTATGGCTACACCTTC. It translates to CASLLQGGGGYGYTF.

The chain is built from TRBV6-6 and TRBJ2-1, with TRBD1 identical over 8 bases. Germline-derived CDR1 and CDR2 are MNHNY and SVGAGI (reference sequence). The CDR3 is 17 residues long. With 6 bases clipped from V and 9 bases from J, the junction kept 19 bases outside the gene matches. The CDR3 region is CASSRGQGTGDRAEQFF. In nucleotides, the CDR3 is TGTGCCAGCAGCCGAGGGCAAGGGACAGGAGACCGGGCTGAGCAGTTCTTC.

This clone was counted a single time. DNA of the CDR3: TGTGCCAGCAGCCCGGGACTAGCGTCCGAGACCCAGTACTTC. Its protein is CASSPGLASETQYF. V and J are TRBV7-2 and TRBJ2-5, with TRBD2 matching 10 bases. Germline-derived CDR1 and CDR2 are SGHTA and FQGNSA. With 5 bases clipped from V and 5 bases from J, the junction kept 5 bases outside the gene matches. The CDR3 is made up of 14 amino acids.

CDR3 in DNA: TGTGCCAGCACCGCTATCTCTGGGGCCAACGTCCTGACTTTC. As protein: CASTAISGANVLTF. The gene calls are TRBV4-2 and TRBJ2-6; D is unclear. Germline V gives CDR1 LGHNA, CDR2 YNFKEQ. This CDR3 is 14 amino acids long. Trimming shortened V by 7 bases and J by 0 bases, and 7 bases separated the two germline ends.